This entry is about one TCR beta chain. The antigen is not known. This record belongs to a study of blood T cells in healthy people across ages. It was with a sample-barcoded 5' primer and a J-beta primer mix that a second PCR of roughly 6 to 12 cycles was run. TCRdb re-called the 5' RACE reads through MiXCR, storing one row per CDR3 protein. This table holds about a million distinct CDR3 sequences, about 48% found once. From germline, CDR1 is LGHDT and CDR2 YNNKEL (reference sequence). The CDR3 loop spans 15 amino acids. J gave up 10 bases and V 0 bases, and 4 bases lay outside the gene matches. Overall study results and limits: Significant beta diversity loss was already apparent by age approximately 38, declining roughly linearly. In the absence of known donor CMV status, changes in expanded clonotypes were possibly confounded.

Sequenced input: blood. This chain uses TRBV3-1 with TRBJ2-1; 12 bases agree with TRBD2. The TCR was taken from a man aged 25-45 years in good health. This CDR3 reads CASSQDATSGGEQFF. In DNA form, the CDR3 reads TGTGCCAGCAGCCAAGATGCGACTAGCGGGGGAGAGCAGTTCTTC.